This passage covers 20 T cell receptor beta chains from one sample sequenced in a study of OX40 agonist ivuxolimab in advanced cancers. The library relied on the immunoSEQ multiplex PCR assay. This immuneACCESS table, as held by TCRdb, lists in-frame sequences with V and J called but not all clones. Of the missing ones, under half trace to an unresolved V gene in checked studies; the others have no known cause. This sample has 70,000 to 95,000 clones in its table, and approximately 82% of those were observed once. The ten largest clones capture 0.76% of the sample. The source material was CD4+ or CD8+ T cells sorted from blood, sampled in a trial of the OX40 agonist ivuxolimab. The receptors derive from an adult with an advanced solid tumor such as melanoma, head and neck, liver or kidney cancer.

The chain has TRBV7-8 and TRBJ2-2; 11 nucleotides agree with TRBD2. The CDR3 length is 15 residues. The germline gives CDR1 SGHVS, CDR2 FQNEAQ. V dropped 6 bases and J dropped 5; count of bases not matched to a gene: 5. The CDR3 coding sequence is TGTGCCAGCAGTTATAGCGGGGGGGCGACCGGGGAGCTGTTTTTT. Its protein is CASSYSGGATGELFF.

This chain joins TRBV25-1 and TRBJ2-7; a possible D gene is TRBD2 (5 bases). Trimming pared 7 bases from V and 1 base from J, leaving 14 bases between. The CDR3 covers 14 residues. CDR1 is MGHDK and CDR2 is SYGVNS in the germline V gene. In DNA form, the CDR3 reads TGTGCCAGCAAAAAAACGGGGATATCCTACGAGCAGTACTTC. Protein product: CASKKTGISYEQYF.

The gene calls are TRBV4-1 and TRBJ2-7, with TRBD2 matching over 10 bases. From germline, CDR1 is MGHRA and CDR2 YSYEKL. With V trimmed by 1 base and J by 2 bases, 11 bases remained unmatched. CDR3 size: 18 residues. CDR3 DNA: TGCGCCAGCAGCCAAGTTATAACTAGCGGGATGACCCCCTACGAGCAGTACTTC. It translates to CASSQVITSGMTPYEQYF.

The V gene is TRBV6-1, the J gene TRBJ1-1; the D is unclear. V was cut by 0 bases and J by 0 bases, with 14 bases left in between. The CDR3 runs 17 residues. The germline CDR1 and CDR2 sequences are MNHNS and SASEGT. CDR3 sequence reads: CASSEALGRVMNTEAFF. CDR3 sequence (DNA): TGTGCCAGCAGTGAAGCCTTAGGACGGGTCATGAACACTGAAGCTTTCTTT.

The CDR3 spells CASSDDGGKLFF. The CDR3 DNA is TGTGCCAGCAGCGATGATGGAGGAAAACTGTTTTTT. This sequence joins TRBV5-5 and TRBJ1-4; unclear D gene. This CDR3 has 12 residues. The V end was cut by 4 bases, the J end by 10 bases, with 11 bases between. Germline V gene lookup returns CDR1 SGHKS and CDR2 YYEKEE (reference sequence).

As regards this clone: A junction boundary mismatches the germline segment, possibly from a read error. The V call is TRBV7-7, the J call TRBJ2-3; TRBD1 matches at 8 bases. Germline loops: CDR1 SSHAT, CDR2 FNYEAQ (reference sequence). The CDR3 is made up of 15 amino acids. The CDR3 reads CASSLTGAPTDTQYF. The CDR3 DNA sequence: TGTGCTAGCAGCTTGACAGGGGCCCCCACAGATACGCAGTATTTT.

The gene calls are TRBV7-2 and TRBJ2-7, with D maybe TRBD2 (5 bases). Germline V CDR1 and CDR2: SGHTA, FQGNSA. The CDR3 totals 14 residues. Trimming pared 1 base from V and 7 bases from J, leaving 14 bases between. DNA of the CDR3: TGTGCCAGCAGCTTAGGAGGCAGACTACGAGAGCAGTACTTC. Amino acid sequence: CASSLGGRLREQYF.

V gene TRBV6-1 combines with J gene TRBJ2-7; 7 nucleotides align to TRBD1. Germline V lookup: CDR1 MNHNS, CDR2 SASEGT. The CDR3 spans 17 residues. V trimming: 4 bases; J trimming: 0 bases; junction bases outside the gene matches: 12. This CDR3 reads CASSGGPNNRGSYEQYF. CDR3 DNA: TGTGCCAGCAGTGGAGGGCCTAATAACAGGGGCTCCTACGAGCAGTACTTC.

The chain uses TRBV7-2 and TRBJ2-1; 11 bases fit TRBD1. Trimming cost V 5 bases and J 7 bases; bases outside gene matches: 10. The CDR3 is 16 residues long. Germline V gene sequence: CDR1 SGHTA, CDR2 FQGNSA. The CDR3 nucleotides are TGTGCCAGCAGCCCCGCCGGGACAGGGGGTCGTAATGAGCAGTTCTTC. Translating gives CASSPAGTGGRNEQFF.

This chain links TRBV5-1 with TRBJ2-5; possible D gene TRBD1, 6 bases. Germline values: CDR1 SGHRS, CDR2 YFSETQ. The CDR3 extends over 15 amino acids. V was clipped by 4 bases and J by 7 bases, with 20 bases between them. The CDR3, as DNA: TGCGCCAGCAGCCCCTCCGGGACAAGGGGGACGACCCAGTACTTC. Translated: CASSPSGTRGTTQYF.

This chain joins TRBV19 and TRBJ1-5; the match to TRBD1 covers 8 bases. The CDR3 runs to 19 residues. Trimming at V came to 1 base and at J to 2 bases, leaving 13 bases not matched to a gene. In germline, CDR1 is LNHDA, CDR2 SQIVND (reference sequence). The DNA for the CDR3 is TGTGCCAGTAGTATAGGTTGGTATTCGCCAGGGGGCCGCAATCAGCCCCAGCATTTT. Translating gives CASSIGWYSPGGRNQPQHF. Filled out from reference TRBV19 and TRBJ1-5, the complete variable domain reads DGGITQSPKYLFRKEGQNVTLSCEQNLNHDAMYWYRQDPGQGLRLIYYSQIVNDFQKGDIAEGYSVSREKKESFPLTVTSAQKNPTAFYLCASSIGWYSPGGRNQPQHFGDGTRLSIL.

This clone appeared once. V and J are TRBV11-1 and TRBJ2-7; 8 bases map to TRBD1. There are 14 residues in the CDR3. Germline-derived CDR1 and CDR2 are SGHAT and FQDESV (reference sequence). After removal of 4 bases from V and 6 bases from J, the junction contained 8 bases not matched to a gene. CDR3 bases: TGTGCCAGCAGCTCCCGAGGGACAGGAGGCGAGCAGTACTTC. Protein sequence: CASSSRGTGGEQYF.

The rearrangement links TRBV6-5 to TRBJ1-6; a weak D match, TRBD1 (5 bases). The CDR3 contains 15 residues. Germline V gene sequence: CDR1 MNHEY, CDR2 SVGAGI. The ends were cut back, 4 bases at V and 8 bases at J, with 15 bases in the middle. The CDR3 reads CASSSLGEKDSPLHF. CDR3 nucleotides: TGTGCCAGCAGTTCGCTGGGGGAGAAGGATTCACCCCTCCACTTT.

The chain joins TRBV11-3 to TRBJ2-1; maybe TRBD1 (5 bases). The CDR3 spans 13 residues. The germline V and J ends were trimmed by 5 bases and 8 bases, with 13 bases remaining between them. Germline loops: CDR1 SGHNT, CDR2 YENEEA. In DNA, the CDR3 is TGTGCCAGCAGCCCCTCCAGGGTCCATGAGCAGTTCTTC. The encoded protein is CASSPSRVHEQFF.

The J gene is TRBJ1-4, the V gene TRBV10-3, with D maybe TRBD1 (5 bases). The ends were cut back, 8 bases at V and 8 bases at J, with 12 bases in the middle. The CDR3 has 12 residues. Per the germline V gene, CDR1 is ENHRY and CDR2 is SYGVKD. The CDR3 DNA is TGTGCCATCGGGACTCCGGGCGAAAAACTGTTTTTT. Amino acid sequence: CAIGTPGEKLFF.

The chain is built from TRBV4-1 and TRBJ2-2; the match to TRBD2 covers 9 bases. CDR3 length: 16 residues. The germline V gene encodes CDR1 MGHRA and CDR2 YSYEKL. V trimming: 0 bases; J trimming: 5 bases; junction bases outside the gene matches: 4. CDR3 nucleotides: TGCGCCAGCAGCCAAGAGCCGGGACTAGCAACCGGGGAGCTGTTTTTT. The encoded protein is CASSQEPGLATGELFF.

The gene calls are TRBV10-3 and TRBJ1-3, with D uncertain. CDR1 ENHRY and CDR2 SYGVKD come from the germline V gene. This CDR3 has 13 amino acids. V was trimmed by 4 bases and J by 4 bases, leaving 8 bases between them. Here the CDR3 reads CAISGTEGNTIYF. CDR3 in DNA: TGTGCCATCAGTGGGACGGAGGGAAACACCATATATTTT.

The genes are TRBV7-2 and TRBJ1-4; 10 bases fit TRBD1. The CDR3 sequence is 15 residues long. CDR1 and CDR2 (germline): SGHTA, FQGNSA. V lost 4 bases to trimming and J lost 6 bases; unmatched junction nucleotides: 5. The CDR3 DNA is TGTGCCAGCAGCTCTGGGACAGGGGTTTATGAAAAACTGTTTTTT. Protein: CASSSGTGVYEKLFF.

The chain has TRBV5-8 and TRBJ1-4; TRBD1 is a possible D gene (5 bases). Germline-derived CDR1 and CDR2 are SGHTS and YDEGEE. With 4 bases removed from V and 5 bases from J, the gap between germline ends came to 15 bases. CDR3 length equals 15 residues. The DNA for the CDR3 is TGTGCCAGCAGCCCGCAGGGTGCTAACAATGAAAAACTGTTTTTT. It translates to CASSPQGANNEKLFF.

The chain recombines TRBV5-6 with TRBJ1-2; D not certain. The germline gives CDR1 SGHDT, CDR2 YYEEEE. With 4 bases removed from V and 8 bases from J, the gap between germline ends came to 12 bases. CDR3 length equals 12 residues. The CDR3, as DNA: TGTGCCAGCAGCGCCATCAGCTGGGGCTACACCTTC. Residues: CASSAISWGYTF.